This T cell receptor beta chain was recorded in a study of neurological immune-mediated disorders. Sequencing runs each generated in excess of 160 million TCR-beta sequences derived from 15-18 subjects. MiXCR was run by TCRdb on the 5' RACE reads, yielding one entry per CDR3 protein. The sample carries 65,000 to 75,000 distinct CDR3 sequences, roughly 5.6% recorded once. This CDR3 contains 12 residues. Germline V gene data show CDR1 as SGHVS and CDR2 as FQNEAQ. The V end lost 3 bases, the J end lost 5 bases, and 8 bases lay between the germline ends. This clonotype was found many times. This TCR was sampled from a human donor with multiple sclerosis. The donor label of this sample is uncertain. The chain links TRBV7-8 to TRBJ2-7; the D is unclear. The material sequenced was PBMCs. CDR3 in DNA: TGTGCCAGCAGCTTGGGTATTAACGAGCAGTACTTC. Translation gives CASSLGINEQYF.